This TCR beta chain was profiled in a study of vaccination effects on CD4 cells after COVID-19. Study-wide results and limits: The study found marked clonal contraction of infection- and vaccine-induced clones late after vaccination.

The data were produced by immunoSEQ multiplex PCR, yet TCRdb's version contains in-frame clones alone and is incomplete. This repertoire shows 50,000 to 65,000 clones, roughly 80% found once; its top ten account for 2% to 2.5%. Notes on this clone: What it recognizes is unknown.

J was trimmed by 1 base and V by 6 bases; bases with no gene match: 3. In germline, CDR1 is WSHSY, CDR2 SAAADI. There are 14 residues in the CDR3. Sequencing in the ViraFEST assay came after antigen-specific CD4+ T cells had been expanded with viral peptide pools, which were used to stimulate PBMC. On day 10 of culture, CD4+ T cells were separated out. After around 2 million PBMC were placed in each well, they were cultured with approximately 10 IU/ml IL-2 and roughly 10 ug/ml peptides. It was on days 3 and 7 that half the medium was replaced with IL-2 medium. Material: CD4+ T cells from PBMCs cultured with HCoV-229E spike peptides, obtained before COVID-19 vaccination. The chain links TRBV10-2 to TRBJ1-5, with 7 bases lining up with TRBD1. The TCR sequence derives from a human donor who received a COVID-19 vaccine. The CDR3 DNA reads TGCGCCAGCAGCGACAGGGTGAGCAATCAGCCCCAGCATTTT. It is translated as CASSDRVSNQPQHF.